The 11 T cell receptor beta chains in this list originate from one sample, sequenced in a study of identical twins. One entry per CDR3 protein results from TCRdb running MiXCR on the 5' RACE reads. This table holds 700,000 or so distinct CDR3 sequences, 21% found once. A further study also used this sample, focusing on T cells expressing NK-cell markers.

The sequencing sample was made of PBMCs. The receptors were gathered from a woman between 18 and 29 years old in good health.

The chain is built from TRBV12-3 or TRBV12-4 and TRBJ1-3; 7 bases are a match to TRBD1. This CDR3 region has 12 residues. The V gene end was trimmed by 8 bases and the J gene end by 2 bases; junction bases not matched to a gene: 0. The DNA of the CDR3 is TGTGCCAGCGACAGGGCTGGAAACACCATATATTTT. Translating it yields CASDRAGNTIYF.

This clonotype was counted ten times or more. This chain links TRBV7-6 with TRBJ2-7, with TRBD1 matching 8 bases. The V segment lost 6 bases and the J segment 6 bases; nucleotides outside the gene matches: 7. The germline gives CDR1 SGHVS, CDR2 FNYEAQ. The CDR3 consists of 13 residues. CDR3 protein: CASSDGQGSEQYF. Here the CDR3 DNA reads TGTGCCAGCAGTGACGGACAGGGAAGCGAGCAGTACTTC.

In nucleotides, the CDR3 is TGTGCCAGCAGCGCCAGAGTGGGCACTGAAGCTTTCTTT. It codes for CASSARVGTEAFF. V and J are TRBV9 and TRBJ1-1, with D unclear. Germline CDR1 SGDLS, CDR2 YYNGEE. V was cut by 3 bases and J by 4 bases, with 10 bases left in between. The CDR3 is made up of 13 amino acids.

The chain recombines TRBV6-5 with TRBJ2-3; 8 bases agree with TRBD2. The length of the CDR3 is 17 residues. Germline V CDR1 and CDR2: MNHEY, SVGAGI. J gave up 6 bases and V 2 bases, and 13 bases lay outside the gene matches. The CDR3: CASSYARSSGDRDTQYF. In DNA, the CDR3 is TGTGCCAGCAGTTACGCCCGAAGTAGCGGGGACCGCGATACGCAGTATTTT.

This clonotype was detected many times. The chain recombines TRBV6-5 with TRBJ2-5; D is unresolved. The ends were cut back, 6 bases at V and 5 bases at J, with 7 bases in the middle. Germline V gives CDR1 MNHEY, CDR2 SVGAGI. This CDR3 contains 11 residues. The CDR3 reads CASSSGETQYF. DNA for the CDR3: TGTGCCAGCAGCTCCGGGGAGACCCAGTACTTC.

The chain links TRBV29-1 to TRBJ2-3; 10 bases fit TRBD2. Germline values: CDR1 SQVTM, CDR2 ANQGSEA. The CDR3 extends over 14 amino acids. V gave up 6 bases and J gave up 2 bases; unmatched junction bases: 5. The CDR3 sequence is CSVAGTSDTDTQYF. The CDR3 coding sequence is TGCAGCGTCGCCGGGACTAGCGACACAGATACGCAGTATTTT.

This clonotype occurred a few times. The chain combines TRBV20-1 with TRBJ2-3; the D is unclear. The V and J ends lost 0 bases and 0 bases respectively, with 7 bases between them. Germline CDR1 and CDR2: DFQATT and SNEGSKA (reference sequence). This CDR3 is 14 amino acids long. In DNA, the CDR3 is TGCAGTGCTAGAGACCAGGACAGCACAGATACGCAGTATTTT. Translating gives CSARDQDSTDTQYF.

The CDR3 sequence: CATSRAASGGADEQFF. The CDR3, as DNA: TGTGCCACCAGCAGAGCGGCTAGCGGGGGGGCTGATGAGCAGTTCTTC. This chain joins TRBV15 and TRBJ2-1; 12 bases are shared with TRBD2. The CDR3 runs to 16 residues. After removal of 1 base from V and 8 bases from J, the junction contained 6 bases not matched to a gene. CDR1 is LNHNV and CDR2 is YYDKDF in the germline V gene (reference sequence). The full variable domain, with the rest looked up from reference TRBV15 and TRBJ2-1, is DAMVIQNPRYQVTQFGKPVTLSCSQTLNHNVMYWYQQKSSQAPKLLFHYYDKDFNNEADTPDNFQSRRPNTSFCFLDIRSPGLGDTAMYLCATSRAASGGADEQFFGPGTRLTVL.

This clonotype was detected ten times or more. The chain employs TRBV5-1 and TRBJ2-1; the match to TRBD1 covers 11 bases. The V segment lost 4 bases and the J segment 8 bases; nucleotides outside the gene matches: 8. The CDR3 has 15 amino acids. The germline CDR1 and CDR2 sequences are SGHRS and YFSETQ. The chain's CDR3 is CASSLGQGAGDEQFF. The CDR3 DNA follows: TGCGCCAGCAGCCTAGGACAGGGGGCTGGCGATGAGCAGTTCTTC.

The rearrangement joins TRBV20-1 to TRBJ2-5; TRBD2 is a possible D gene (5 bases). Germline-derived CDR1 and CDR2 are DFQATT and SNEGSKA (reference sequence). Trimming pared 3 bases from V and 5 bases from J, leaving 13 bases between. This CDR3 has 13 residues. CDR3 coding DNA: TGCAGTGCTAGGGGGAGTGCTCGCGAGACCCAGTACTTC. Translating it yields CSARGSARETQYF.

This clonotype has more than one count but fewer than ten. V is TRBV7-9 and J is TRBJ2-2, with TRBD2 identical over 11 bases. J lost 5 bases, V lost 5 bases, and 7 bases had no gene match. This CDR3 has 16 residues. Germline lookup yields CDR1 SEHNR and CDR2 FQNEAQ (reference sequence). In DNA, the CDR3 is TGTGCCAGCAGCCGACTAGCGGGACAACGGACCGGGGAGCTGTTTTTT. The encoded protein is CASSRLAGQRTGELFF.